What follows are 14 T cell receptor beta chains derived from one specimen sequenced in a study of chemoradiotherapy in HPV16-positive cancers. Sequencing used immunoSEQ multiplex PCR; TCRdb keeps in-frame clones, though not all of them. This table has more than 850 clones, 90% appearing once. The sequences come from tumor tissue, collected from a patient who underwent chemoradiotherapy. The origin of the receptors is a human donor with HPV-associated anogenital cancer.

The chain joins TRBV5-1 to TRBJ2-1; D is unclear. The CDR3 has 14 residues. Trimming cost V 0 bases and J 7 bases, with 11 bases left between them. Looked up from germline, CDR1 is SGHRS and CDR2 is YFSETQ. CDR3: CASSLGTALNEQFF. The CDR3 nucleotides are TGCGCCAGCAGCTTGGGGACGGCGTTGAATGAGCAGTTCTTC. The variable domain in full, completed from reference TRBV5-1 and TRBJ2-1, reads KAGVTQTPRYLIKTRGQQVTLSCSPISGHRSVSWYQQTPGQGLQFLFEYFSETQRNKGNFPGRFSGRQFSNSRSEMNVSTLELGDSALYLCASSLGTALNEQFFGPGTRLTVL.

CDR3 nucleotides: TGTGCCAGCAGTTACCGGACAGGACAAGAGACCCAGTACTTC. This sequence encodes CASSYRTGQETQYF. The rearrangement uses TRBV6-6 and TRBJ2-5; 7 nucleotides line up with TRBD1. The CDR3 sequence is 14 residues long. CDR1 is MNHNY, CDR2 SVGAGI, per germline (reference sequence). J was trimmed by 2 bases and V by 2 bases; bases with no gene match: 2.

The chain is built from TRBV18 and TRBJ2-5; 7 bases match TRBD1. Germline loops: CDR1 KGHSH, CDR2 LQKENI. The CDR3 extends over 13 amino acids. Losses at the gene ends were 5 bases for V and 2 bases for J; bases not matched to a gene: 2. The CDR3 sequence is CASSGDRQETQYF. In DNA, the CDR3 is TGTGCCAGCTCAGGGGACAGACAAGAGACCCAGTACTTC.

This clone was seen only once. J is TRBJ2-5 and V is TRBV11-2; 11 positions agree with TRBD2. The CDR3 length is 16 residues. Trimming at V came to 5 bases and at J to 5 bases, leaving 10 bases not matched to a gene. CDR1 is SGHAT, CDR2 FQNNGV, per germline. The CDR3 loop is CASSPGLAGGRETQYF. The CDR3 DNA sequence: TGTGCCAGCAGCCCAGGACTAGCGGGCGGTCGGGAGACCCAGTACTTC.

The chain combines TRBV2 with TRBJ2-7, with 14 positions matching TRBD2. Unmatched junction bases numbered 4, after V lost 6 bases and J lost 0 bases. This CDR3 contains 16 residues. The germline V gene has CDR1 SNHLY and CDR2 FYNNEI. The CDR3, as DNA: TGTGCCAGCAGACGACTAGCGGGAGGGGCCTCCTACGAGCAGTACTTC. This gives the protein CASRRLAGGASYEQYF.

This chain uses TRBV5-1 with TRBJ2-3; 13 bases line up with TRBD2. Trimming removed 0 bases from V and 0 bases from J; junction bases left unmatched: 1. From germline, CDR1 is SGHRS and CDR2 YFSETQ. The CDR3 is 17 amino acids. The CDR3 region is CASSLVTSGGSTDTQYF. CDR3 nucleotide sequence: TGCGCCAGCAGCTTGGTGACTAGCGGGGGGAGCACAGATACGCAGTATTTT.

The rearrangement joins TRBV7-2 to TRBJ2-5; the match to TRBD1 covers 11 bases. V trimming: 5 bases; J trimming: 11 bases; junction bases outside the gene matches: 10. Germline V gene lookup returns CDR1 SGHTA and CDR2 FQGNSA. CDR3 size: 14 residues. In nucleotides, the CDR3 is TGTGCCAGCAGCCTGGGACAGGGGGGAGGGGAGCAGTACTTC. It codes for CASSLGQGGGEQYF.

There are a few counts of this clone. This chain links TRBV25-1 with TRBJ1-2; D may be TRBD1 (5 bases). The germline V and J ends were trimmed by 4 bases and 4 bases, with 16 bases remaining between them. The CDR3 is made up of 15 amino acids. Germline V lookup: CDR1 MGHDK, CDR2 SYGVNS. The CDR3 region has the DNA TGTGCCAGCAGTGTTACCGGCTCTGGGGGCTATGGCTACACCTTC. Protein: CASSVTGSGGYGYTF.

The gene calls are TRBV6-6 and TRBJ2-1; D perhaps matches TRBD2 (5 bases). This CDR3 is built from 13 residues. Germline V gives CDR1 MNHNY, CDR2 SVGAGI (reference sequence). V was trimmed by 4 bases and J by 10 bases, leaving 14 bases between them. This chain's CDR3 is CASSSGWEKEQFF. In DNA form, the CDR3 reads TGTGCCAGCAGTTCCGGGTGGGAGAAGGAGCAGTTCTTC.

CDR3 sequence (DNA): TGTGCCATCAGTGAGTCGGGCAAGGTGGAGACCCAGTACTTC. This translates into CAISESGKVETQYF. This chain uses TRBV10-3 with TRBJ2-5; D is ambiguous. The germline CDR1 and CDR2 sequences are ENHRY and SYGVKD. CDR3 length: 14 residues. Trimming took off 0 bases at V and 5 bases at J, with 10 bases between the two ends.

There are a few counts of this clone. This rearrangement joins TRBV28 to TRBJ2-3; D is ambiguous. CDR1 is MDHEN, CDR2 SYDVKM, per germline. The germline V and J ends were trimmed by 5 bases and 0 bases, with 15 bases remaining between them. The CDR3 runs to 16 residues. The CDR3 spells CASSRLPLPSTDTQYF. As DNA, the CDR3 is TGTGCCAGCAGTCGGCTACCCCTACCTAGCACAGATACGCAGTATTTT.

The V and J genes are TRBV7-6 and TRBJ2-7, with D perhaps TRBD2 (6 bases). Trimming shortened V by 5 bases and J by 6 bases, and 17 bases separated the two germline ends. The germline V gene encodes CDR1 SGHVS and CDR2 FNYEAQ. The CDR3 length is 14 residues. The CDR3 bases are TGTGCCAGCAGCCGGACTAACTTTAACGGCGAGCAGTACTTC. Protein: CASSRTNFNGEQYF.

The rearrangement links TRBV19 to TRBJ2-7; D not resolved. Germline V gives CDR1 LNHDA, CDR2 SQIVND (reference sequence). The CDR3 has 14 residues. Trimming left V 3 bases short and J 3 bases short, with 12 bases between. The CDR3 is CASSIRASGYEQYF. CDR3 coding DNA: TGTGCCAGTAGTATCCGGGCGTCAGGCTACGAGCAGTACTTC.

V and J are TRBV9 and TRBJ2-5; a possible D gene is TRBD1 (7 bases). In germline, CDR1 is SGDLS, CDR2 YYNGEE. Deletions cut 3 bases from V and 7 bases from J, with 13 bases between. The CDR3 covers 13 residues. CDR3 bases: TGTGCCAGCAGCGCGCGGGACAGCGGGACCCAGTACTTC. This translates into CASSARDSGTQYF.